This TCR beta chain originates from a study of OX40 agonist ivuxolimab in advanced cancers. Across the study: Partial responses were recorded for three patients, including one with hepatocellular carcinoma and two with cutaneous melanoma.

V trimming: 5 bases; J trimming: 6 bases; junction bases outside the gene matches: 3. Looked up from germline, CDR1 is LNHDA and CDR2 is SQIVND (reference sequence). The CDR3 totals 14 residues. The method was immunoSEQ multiplex PCR; TCRdb's version includes in-frame clones alone and lacks a portion of them. The sample consists of 65,000 to 95,000 clones, around 94% of them appearing once. Here the sequenced sample was CD4+ or CD8+ T cells sorted from blood, taken in a trial of the OX40 agonist ivuxolimab. The chain recombines TRBV19 with TRBJ2-1; TRBD1 matches at 11 bases. This clonotype was sampled from an adult with an advanced solid tumor such as melanoma, head and neck, liver or kidney cancer. CDR3 residues: CASSWTGGLNEQFF. Written as DNA, the CDR3 is TGTGCCAGTAGTTGGACAGGGGGCCTCAATGAGCAGTTCTTC.